Listed here are 11 T cell receptor beta chains from one sample, sequenced in a study of blood T cells in healthy people across ages. With a J-beta primer mix and a sample-barcoded 5' primer, a second PCR ran about 7 to 12 cycles. Each CDR3 protein gets one entry after TCRdb re-called the 5' RACE reads with MiXCR. There are around 800,000 distinct CDR3 sequences in the sample; 62% occur only once, and roughly 26% lies in the top ten. Sequenced: blood. These receptors were taken from a man aged 25-45 years in good health.

This rearrangement joins TRBV20-1 to TRBJ2-1, with 12 bases matching TRBD2. Per the germline V gene, CDR1 is DFQATT and CDR2 is SNEGSKA (reference sequence). With V trimmed by 3 bases and J by 8 bases, 8 bases remained unmatched. This CDR3 has 15 residues. The CDR3 DNA reads TGCAGTGCTAGCGTCAGGACTAGCGGGACGGATGAGCAGTTCTTC. This codes for CSASVRTSGTDEQFF.

The J gene is TRBJ1-2, the V gene TRBV4-2, with 8 bases matching TRBD1. Germline assignment: CDR1 LGHNA and CDR2 YNFKEQ. The CDR3 has 16 amino acids. The J segment lost 3 bases and the V segment lost 0 bases, leaving 6 bases of the junction unmatched. This chain's CDR3 is CASSQESRGHDYGYTF. The CDR3 bases are TGTGCCAGCAGCCAAGAATCCAGGGGGCATGACTATGGCTACACCTTC.

This chain connects TRBV5-1 to TRBJ1-2, with TRBD1 matching 9 bases. Per germline, CDR1 SGHRS and CDR2 YFSETQ. CDR3 length: 18 amino acids. V was clipped by 4 bases and J by 0 bases; unmatched bases: 13. The CDR3 is CASSLEGSGQGSNYGYTF. CDR3 nucleotide sequence: TGCGCCAGCAGCCTGGAGGGGTCTGGACAGGGGTCTAACTATGGCTACACCTTC.

The CDR3 is CASSPWPGDNEQFF. The CDR3 bases are TGTGCCAGCAGCCCGTGGCCTGGGGACAATGAGCAGTTCTTC. V usage is TRBV7-2 and J usage is TRBJ2-1; D is uncertain. Germline lookup yields CDR1 SGHTA and CDR2 FQGNSA. There are 14 residues in the CDR3. V was pared by 5 bases and J by 5 bases, with 13 bases between.

In this sample, this clonotype turned up a few times. CDR3 sequence (DNA): TGCGCCAGCAGCACCGGGACAGGGGGATCCTATGGCTACACCTTC. This codes for CASSTGTGGSYGYTF. The chain couples TRBV5-1 to TRBJ1-2, with TRBD1 identical over 11 bases. Germline V gene data show CDR1 as SGHRS and CDR2 as YFSETQ. J lost 4 bases, V lost 4 bases, and 6 bases had no gene match. The CDR3 extends over 15 amino acids. The full variable domain, rest sourced from reference TRBV5-1 and TRBJ1-2, is KAGVTQTPRYLIKTRGQQVTLSCSPISGHRSVSWYQQTPGQGLQFLFEYFSETQRNKGNFPGRFSGRQFSNSRSEMNVSTLELGDSALYLCASSTGTGGSYGYTFGSGTRLTVV.

This clonotype was seen only a few times. The V and J genes are TRBV2 and TRBJ2-1, with D possibly being TRBD1 (6 bases). The end of the DNA fits TRBJ2-7 better, so the J call may be wrong. There are 14 residues in the CDR3. Germline V CDR1 and CDR2: SNHLY, FYNNEI. The CDR3 spells CASSWGPPNNEQYF. CDR3 coding DNA: TGTGCCAGCAGTTGGGGGCCCCCAAACAATGAGCAGTACTTC.

This chain joins TRBV7-2 and TRBJ2-3; 11 nucleotides match TRBD2. The ends lost 4 bases at V and 2 bases at J; junction bases unmatched: 8. The CDR3 spans 17 residues. Germline CDR1 is SGHTA and CDR2 is FQGNSA. The CDR3 region is CASSSIAGGRITDTQYF. In nucleotides, the CDR3 is TGTGCCAGCAGCTCCATAGCGGGGGGGCGTATCACAGATACGCAGTATTTT. Supplemented by reference TRBV7-2 and TRBJ2-3, the full variable domain reads GAGVSQSPSNKVTEKGKDVELRCDPISGHTALYWYRQSLGQGLEFLIYFQGNSAPDKSGLPSDRFSAERTGGSVSTLTIQRTQQEDSAVYLCASSSIAGGRITDTQYFGPGTRLTVL.

This clonotype was counted once. One end of the junction is discordant with germline, which a read error may explain. The rearrangement joins TRBV15 to TRBJ2-4, with TRBD1 matching over 10 bases. Germline CDR1 LNHNV, CDR2 YYDKDF (reference sequence). The CDR3 loop spans 14 amino acids. CDR3 region: CATSEGQGGGIRYF. DNA of the CDR3: TGTGCCACCAGCGAAGGACAGGGGGGTGGCATTCGGTACTTC.

In this sample, this clonotype turned up a few times. The chain links TRBV5-1 to TRBJ2-7; tentatively, D is TRBD1 (6 bases). The CDR3 contains 16 residues. Trimming shortened V by 1 base and J by 0 bases, and 14 bases separated the two germline ends. The germline V gene has CDR1 SGHRS and CDR2 YFSETQ. The CDR3 sequence is CASSLPVTGSSYEQYF. The CDR3 nucleotides are TGCGCCAGCAGCTTGCCGGTGACAGGCTCCTCCTACGAGCAGTACTTC.

This clonotype was detected only a few times. The rearrangement uses TRBV20-1 and TRBJ2-7; TRBD1 matches 11 bases. V dropped 4 bases and J dropped 6; count of bases not matched to a gene: 5. The V gene's germline CDR1 is DFQATT and CDR2 SNEGSKA (reference sequence). This CDR3 is 13 amino acids long. CDR3 in DNA: TGCAGTGCTAAGGCCGGGACAGGGGGCGAGCAGTACTTC. Translation: CSAKAGTGGEQYF.

To note about this clonotype: A junction boundary mismatches the germline segment, possibly from a read error. The chain carries TRBV10-3 and TRBJ2-5; D may be TRBD2 (7 bases). This CDR3 has 14 residues. CDR1 is ENHRY and CDR2 is SYGVKD in the germline V gene. The CDR3 region has the DNA TGTGCCATCAGGGGAGGGGGGAGACAAGGGACCCAGTACTTC. Encoded protein: CAIRGGGRQGTQYF.